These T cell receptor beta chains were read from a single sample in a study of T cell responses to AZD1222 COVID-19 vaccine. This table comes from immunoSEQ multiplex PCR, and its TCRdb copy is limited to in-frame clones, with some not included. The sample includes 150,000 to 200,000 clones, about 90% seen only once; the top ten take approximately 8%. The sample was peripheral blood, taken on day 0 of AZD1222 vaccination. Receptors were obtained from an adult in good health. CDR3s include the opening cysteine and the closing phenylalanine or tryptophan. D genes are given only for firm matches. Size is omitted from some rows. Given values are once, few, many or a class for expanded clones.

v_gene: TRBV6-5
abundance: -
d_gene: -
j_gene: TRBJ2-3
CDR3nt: TGTGCCAGCAGCCCGGAAAGACGGGATACGCAGTATTTT
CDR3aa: CASSPERRDTQYF

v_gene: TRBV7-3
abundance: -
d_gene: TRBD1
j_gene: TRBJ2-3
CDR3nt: TGTGCCAGCAGCTTAGGTCCTTGGACAGGGACCACAGATACGCAGTATTTT
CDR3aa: CASSLGPWTGTTDTQYF

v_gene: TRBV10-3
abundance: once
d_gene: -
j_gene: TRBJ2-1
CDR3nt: TGTGCCATCAGTCCCCAGGTTAAGTTGGACAATGAGCAGTTCTTC
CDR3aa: CAISPQVKLDNEQFF

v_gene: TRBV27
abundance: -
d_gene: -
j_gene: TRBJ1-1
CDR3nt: TGTGCCAGCAGTTTAAGGGGCCCAGGCACTGAAGCTTTCTTT
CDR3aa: CASSLRGPGTEAFF

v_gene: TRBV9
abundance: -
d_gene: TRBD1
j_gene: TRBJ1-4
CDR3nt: TGTGCCAGCAGCCTTCGACAGGGACCGTCGGAAAAACTGTTTTTT
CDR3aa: CASSLRQGPSEKLFF

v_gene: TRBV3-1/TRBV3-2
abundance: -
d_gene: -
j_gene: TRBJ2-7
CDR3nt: TGTGCCAGCAGCCATTGGTCATCGATTTCCTACGAGCAGTACTTC
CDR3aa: CASSHWSSISYEQYF

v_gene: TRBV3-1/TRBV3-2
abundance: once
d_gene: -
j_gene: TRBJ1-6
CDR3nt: TGTGCCAGCAGCCAAGACGTTGTTTCACCCCTCCACTTT
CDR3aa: CASSQDVVSPLHF

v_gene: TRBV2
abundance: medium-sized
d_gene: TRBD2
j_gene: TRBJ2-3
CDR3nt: TGTGCCAGCAGGGCCGGGACTAGCGGGCGGCGTGATACGCAGTATTTT
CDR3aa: CASRAGTSGRRDTQYF

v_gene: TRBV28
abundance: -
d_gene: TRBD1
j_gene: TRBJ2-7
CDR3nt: TGTGCCAGCAGTCGACCGGGACAGGGGAATTACGAGCAGTACTTC
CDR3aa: CASSRPGQGNYEQYF

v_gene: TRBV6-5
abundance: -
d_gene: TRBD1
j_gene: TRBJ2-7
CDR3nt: TGTGCCAGCAAAACAGGGGTTTACGAGCAGTACTTC
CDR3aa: CASKTGVYEQYF

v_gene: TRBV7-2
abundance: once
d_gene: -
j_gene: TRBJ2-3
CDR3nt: TGTGCCAGCAGCCCCGGACTAAGCACAGATACGCAGTATTTT
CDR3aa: CASSPGLSTDTQYF

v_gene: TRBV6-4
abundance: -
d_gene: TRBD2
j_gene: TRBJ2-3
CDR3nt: TGTGCCAGCAGCTTACTAGCGGGGGGGACAGATACGCAGTATTTT
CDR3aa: CASSLLAGGTDTQYF

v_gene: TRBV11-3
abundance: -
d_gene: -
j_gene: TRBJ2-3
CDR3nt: TGTGCCAGCAGCTTAGGAGTGGAGGATACGCAGTATTTT
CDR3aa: CASSLGVEDTQYF

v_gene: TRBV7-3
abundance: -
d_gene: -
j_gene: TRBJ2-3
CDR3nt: TGTGCCAGCAGCTTAACGGCGCCCCGAAGGGGCACAGATACGCAGTATTTT
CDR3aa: CASSLTAPRRGTDTQYF

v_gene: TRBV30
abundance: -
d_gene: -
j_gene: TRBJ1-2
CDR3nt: TGTGCCTGGGCTCGACGGGAGAAGGGGGGCTACACCTTC
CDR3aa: CAWARREKGGYTF

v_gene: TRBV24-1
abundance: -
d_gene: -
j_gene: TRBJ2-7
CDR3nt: TGTGCCACCAGTGCAACGGCATCCTACGAGCAGTACTTC
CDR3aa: CATSATASYEQYF

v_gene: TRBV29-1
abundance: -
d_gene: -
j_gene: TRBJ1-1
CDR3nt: TGCAGCGTTGAGAGGCAGCGGGGCACTGAAGCTTTCTTT
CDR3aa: CSVERQRGTEAFF

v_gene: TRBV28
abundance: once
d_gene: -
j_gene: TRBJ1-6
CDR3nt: TGTGCCAGCAGCCCCTACACACAGGATAATTCACCCCTCCACTTT
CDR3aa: CASSPYTQDNSPLHF

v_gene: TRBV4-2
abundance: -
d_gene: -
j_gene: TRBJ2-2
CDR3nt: TGTGCCAGCAGCCAATCTAGCCCCCCCGGGGAGCTGTTTTTT
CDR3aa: CASSQSSPPGELFF

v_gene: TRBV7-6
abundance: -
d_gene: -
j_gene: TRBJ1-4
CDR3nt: TGTGCCAGCAGCTTCGGAGACCGGCTACGCAATGAAAAACTGTTTTTT
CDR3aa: CASSFGDRLRNEKLFF

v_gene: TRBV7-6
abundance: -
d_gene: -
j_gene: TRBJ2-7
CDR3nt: TGTGCCAGCAGCTTAACTGGCGAGGTCTACGAGCAGTACTTC
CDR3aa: CASSLTGEVYEQYF

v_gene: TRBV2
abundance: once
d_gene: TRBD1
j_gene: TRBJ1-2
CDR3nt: TGTGCCAGCAGTGAAAGACAGGGCCCGCCTGGCTACACCTTC
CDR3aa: CASSERQGPPGYTF

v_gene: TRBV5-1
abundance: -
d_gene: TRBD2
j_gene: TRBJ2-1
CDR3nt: TGCGCCAGCAGCTCCGGGACTAGCAATGAGCAGTTCTTC
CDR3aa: CASSSGTSNEQFF

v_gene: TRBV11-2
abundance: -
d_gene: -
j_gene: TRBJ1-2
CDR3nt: TGTGCCAGCAGCTTAGGGTTTGAGTTCTATGGCTACACCTTC
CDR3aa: CASSLGFEFYGYTF

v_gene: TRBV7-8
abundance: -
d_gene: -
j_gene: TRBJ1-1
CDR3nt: TGTGCCAGCAGCCATAGTGGGGGTTGGTCGAACACTGAAGCTTTCTTT
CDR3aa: CASSHSGGWSNTEAFF

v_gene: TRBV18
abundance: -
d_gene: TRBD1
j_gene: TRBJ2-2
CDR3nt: TGTGCCAGCTCAGGACAGGGGACGACGGGGGAGCTGTTTTTT
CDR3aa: CASSGQGTTGELFF

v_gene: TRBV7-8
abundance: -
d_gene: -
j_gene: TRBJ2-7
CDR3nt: TGTGCCAGCAGCCAAATGGGCGTTAACGAGCAGTACTTC
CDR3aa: CASSQMGVNEQYF

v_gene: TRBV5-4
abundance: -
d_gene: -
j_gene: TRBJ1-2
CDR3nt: TGTGCCAGCAGCGGGCAGACAGAACCCTATGGCTACACCTTC
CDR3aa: CASSGQTEPYGYTF

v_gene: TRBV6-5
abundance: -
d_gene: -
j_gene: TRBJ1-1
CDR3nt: TGTGCCAGCTCAGACATAGGGGTTAGCGGCACTGAAGCTTTCTTT
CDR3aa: CASSDIGVSGTEAFF

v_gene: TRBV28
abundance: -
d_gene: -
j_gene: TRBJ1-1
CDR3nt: TGTGCCAGCAGACAGCTGAACACTGAAGCTTTCTTT
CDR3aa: CASRQLNTEAFF

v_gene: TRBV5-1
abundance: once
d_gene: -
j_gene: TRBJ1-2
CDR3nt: TGCGCCAGCAGCACAGACACAAACTATGGCTACACCTTC
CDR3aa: CASSTDTNYGYTF

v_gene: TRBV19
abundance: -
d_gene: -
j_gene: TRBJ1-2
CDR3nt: TGTGCCAGTAGTATCTCGGGGGGCGCCGGTGGCTACACCTTC
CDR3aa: CASSISGGAGGYTF

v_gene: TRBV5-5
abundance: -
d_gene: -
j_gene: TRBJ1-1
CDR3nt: TGTGCCAGCAGGGAACAGGTTTCGGCCACTGAAGCTTTCTTT
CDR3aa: CASREQVSATEAFF

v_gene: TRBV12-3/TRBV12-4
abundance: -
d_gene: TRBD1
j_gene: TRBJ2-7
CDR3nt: TGTGCCAGCAGTTTAGGCCAGGGGGTTTGGCAGTACTTC
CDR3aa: CASSLGQGVWQYF

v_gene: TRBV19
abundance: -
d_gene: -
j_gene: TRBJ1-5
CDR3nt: TGTGCCAGTAGTGTAGCAGGGGGCAATCAGCCCCAGCATTTT
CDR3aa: CASSVAGGNQPQHF

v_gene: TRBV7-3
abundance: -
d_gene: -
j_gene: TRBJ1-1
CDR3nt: TGTGCCAGCTCATCGGGGGGCACTGAAGCTTTCTTT
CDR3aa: CASSSGGTEAFF

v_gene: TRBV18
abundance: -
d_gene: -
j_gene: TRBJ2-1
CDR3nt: TGTGCCAGCTCAATTCTGGTCGATGAGCAGTTCTTC
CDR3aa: CASSILVDEQFF

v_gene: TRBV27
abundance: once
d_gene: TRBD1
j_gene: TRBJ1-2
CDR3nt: TGTGCCAGCAGTTTACGCCCCGGGACAGGGAAAGGCTACACCTTC
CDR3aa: CASSLRPGTGKGYTF

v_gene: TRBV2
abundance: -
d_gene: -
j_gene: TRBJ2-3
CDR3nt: TGTGCCAGCAGTGTAGCACTACGCACAGATACGCAGTATTTT
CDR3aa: CASSVALRTDTQYF

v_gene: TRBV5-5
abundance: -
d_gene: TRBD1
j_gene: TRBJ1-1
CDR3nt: TGTGCCAGCAGCTTTTCCGGGACAGCGAACACTGAAGCTTTCTTT
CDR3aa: CASSFSGTANTEAFF